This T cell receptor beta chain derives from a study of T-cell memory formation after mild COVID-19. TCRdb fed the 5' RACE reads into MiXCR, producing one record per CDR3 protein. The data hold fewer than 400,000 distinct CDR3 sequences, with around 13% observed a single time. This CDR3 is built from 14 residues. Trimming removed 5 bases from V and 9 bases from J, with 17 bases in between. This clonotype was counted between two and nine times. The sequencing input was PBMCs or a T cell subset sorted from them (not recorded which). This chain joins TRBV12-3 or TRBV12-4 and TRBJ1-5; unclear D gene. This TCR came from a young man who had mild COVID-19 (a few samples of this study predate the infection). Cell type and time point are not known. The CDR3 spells CASSRRAASGPQHF. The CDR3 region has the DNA TGTGCCAGCAGTCGCCGGGCGGCCTCAGGGCCCCAGCATTTT.